This T cell receptor (beta chain) was found in a study of shared clonotypes between healthy human individuals. Assay used: immunoSEQ multiplex PCR; TCRdb lists only in-frame clones, some missing. Of around 580,000 clones listed, roughly 98% are singletons. Concerning this clone: Its antigen is unidentified.

The CDR3 extends over 16 amino acids. Germline CDR1 reads SGHRS; CDR2 reads YFSETQ. V was trimmed by 4 bases and J by 0 bases, leaving 14 bases between them. Naive-designated CD8 cells lacked CD45RO, were positively enriched for CCR7, and omitted terminally differentiated effector memory CD45RA+ cells. Study results and limitations: Sampling covered nothing but blood. Tissue TCR repertoires likely differ from those found in blood.

The genes are TRBV5-1 and TRBJ2-1; perhaps TRBD2 as D (6 bases). This receptor was taken from a man aged 25 to 45 in good health. Material: naive CD8+ T cells sorted from blood. DNA of the CDR3: TGCGCCAGCAGCCCCCGGGACTCTAGCTCCTACAATGAGCAGTTCTTC. Translation: CASSPRDSSSYNEQFF.